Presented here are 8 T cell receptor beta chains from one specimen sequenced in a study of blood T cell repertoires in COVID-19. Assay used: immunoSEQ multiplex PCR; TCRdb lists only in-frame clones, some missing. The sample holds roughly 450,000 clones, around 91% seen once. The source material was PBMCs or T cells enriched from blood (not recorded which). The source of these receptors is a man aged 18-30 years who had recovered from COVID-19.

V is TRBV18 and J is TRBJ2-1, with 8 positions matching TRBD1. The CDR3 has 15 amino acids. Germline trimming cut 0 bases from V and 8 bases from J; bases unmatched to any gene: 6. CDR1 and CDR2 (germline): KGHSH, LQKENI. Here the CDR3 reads CASSPPGQGRDEQFF. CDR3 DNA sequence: TGTGCCAGCTCACCACCTGGACAGGGTAGGGATGAGCAGTTCTTC.

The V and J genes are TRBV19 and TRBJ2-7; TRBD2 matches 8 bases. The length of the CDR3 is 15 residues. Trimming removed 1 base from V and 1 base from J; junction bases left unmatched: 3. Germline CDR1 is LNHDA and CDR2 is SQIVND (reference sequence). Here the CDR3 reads CASSIGLASSYEQYF. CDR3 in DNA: TGTGCCAGTAGTATAGGACTAGCGTCTTCCTACGAGCAGTACTTC.

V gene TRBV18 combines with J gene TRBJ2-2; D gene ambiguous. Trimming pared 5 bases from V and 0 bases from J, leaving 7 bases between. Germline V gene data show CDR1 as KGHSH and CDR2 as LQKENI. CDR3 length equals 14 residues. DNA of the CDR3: TGTGCCAGCTCAATCGTAACGAACACCGGGGAGCTGTTTTTT. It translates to CASSIVTNTGELFF.

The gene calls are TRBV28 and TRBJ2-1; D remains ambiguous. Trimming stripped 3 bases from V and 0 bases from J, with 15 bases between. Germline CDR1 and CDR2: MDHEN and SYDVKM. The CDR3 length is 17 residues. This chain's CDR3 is CASSLMGSVSSYNEQFF. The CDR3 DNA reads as TGTGCCAGCAGTTTGATGGGCTCCGTAAGCTCCTACAATGAGCAGTTCTTC.

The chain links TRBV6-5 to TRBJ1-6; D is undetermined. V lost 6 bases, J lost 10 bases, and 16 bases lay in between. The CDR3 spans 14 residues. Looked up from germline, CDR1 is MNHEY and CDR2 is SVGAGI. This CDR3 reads CASRPAFRGSPLHF. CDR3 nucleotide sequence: TGTGCCAGCAGACCGGCCTTCAGAGGGTCACCCCTCCACTTT.

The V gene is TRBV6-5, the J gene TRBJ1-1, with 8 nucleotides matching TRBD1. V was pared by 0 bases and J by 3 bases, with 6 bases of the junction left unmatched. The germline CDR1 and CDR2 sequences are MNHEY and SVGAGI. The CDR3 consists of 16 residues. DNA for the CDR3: TGTGCCAGCAGTTACTCGACAGGGGCGAGGGACACTGAAGCTTTCTTT. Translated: CASSYSTGARDTEAFF.

CDR3 coding DNA: TGTGCCAGCAGCACCGGGACAGCTCAAGCGAAGTTCCACTTT. The encoded protein is CASSTGTAQAKFHF. This chain uses TRBV3-1 (or the pseudogene TRBV3-2) with TRBJ1-6, with 7 bases aligning to TRBD1. The CDR3 runs 14 residues. CDR1 and CDR2 from the germline V gene are LGHDT and YNNKEL (reference sequence). Trimming at V came to 5 bases and at J to 17 bases, leaving 15 bases not matched to a gene.

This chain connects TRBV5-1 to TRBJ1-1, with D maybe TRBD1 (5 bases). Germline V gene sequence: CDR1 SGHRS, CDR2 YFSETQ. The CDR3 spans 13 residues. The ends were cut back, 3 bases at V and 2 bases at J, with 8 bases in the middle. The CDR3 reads CASSSTVNTEAFF. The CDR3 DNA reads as TGCGCCAGCAGCTCGACAGTAAACACTGAAGCTTTCTTT.